This TCR beta chain was documented in a study of blood T cell repertoires in COVID-19. Study-level background: Nucleic acid was either cDNA or gDNA, and it came from T cells, B-cell-depleted T cells, or PBMCs.

Seattle cases were enrolled at active infection and followed longitudinally. Original processing methods: Reference gene primer amplification yielded estimated nucleated cell counts. Here immunoSEQ multiplex PCR was the method, and the copy in TCRdb shows in-frame clones only, minus some. D and trimming come from the DNA, and the V and J calls and clone size come from that table. The data contain over 250,000 clones, roughly 90% of them singletons. Germline-derived CDR1 and CDR2 are MNHNS and SASEGT. The CDR3 extends over 13 amino acids. V lost 3 bases to trimming and J lost 5 bases, with 10 bases between them.

This clonotype originated in a woman aged 30 to 39 with COVID-19, enrolled during active disease. The J gene is TRBJ2-5, the V gene TRBV6-1; the D gene is possibly TRBD2 (6 bases). Sample: peripheral blood. The CDR3 bases are TGTGCCAGCAGTGATATCCTAGCGGAGACCCAGTACTTC. The encoded protein is CASSDILAETQYF.